This T cell receptor (beta chain) was observed in a study of T cell responses to AZD1222 COVID-19 vaccine. This clone was observed a handful of times. What it binds is not known. Here immunoSEQ multiplex PCR was the method, and the copy in TCRdb shows in-frame clones only, minus some. The table has under 200,000 clones, approximately 90% seen once. General study results and limits: Increased Spike-specific TCR breadth and depth were observed after two AZD1222 doses.

Per germline, CDR1 MNHEY and CDR2 SMNVEV (reference sequence). The ends were cut back, 5 bases at V and 8 bases at J, with 18 bases in the middle. The CDR3 is 14 residues long. The sequenced sample was peripheral blood, obtained 28 days after the second AZD1222 dose. The source of this sequence is an adult who received the AZD1222 COVID-19 vaccine. This chain uses TRBV27 with TRBJ1-2; D possibly corresponds to TRBD1 (5 bases). Here the CDR3 DNA reads TGTGCCAGCAGTCCCAGGGCCCCACGGGGCGGCTACACCTTC. Its protein product is CASSPRAPRGGYTF.